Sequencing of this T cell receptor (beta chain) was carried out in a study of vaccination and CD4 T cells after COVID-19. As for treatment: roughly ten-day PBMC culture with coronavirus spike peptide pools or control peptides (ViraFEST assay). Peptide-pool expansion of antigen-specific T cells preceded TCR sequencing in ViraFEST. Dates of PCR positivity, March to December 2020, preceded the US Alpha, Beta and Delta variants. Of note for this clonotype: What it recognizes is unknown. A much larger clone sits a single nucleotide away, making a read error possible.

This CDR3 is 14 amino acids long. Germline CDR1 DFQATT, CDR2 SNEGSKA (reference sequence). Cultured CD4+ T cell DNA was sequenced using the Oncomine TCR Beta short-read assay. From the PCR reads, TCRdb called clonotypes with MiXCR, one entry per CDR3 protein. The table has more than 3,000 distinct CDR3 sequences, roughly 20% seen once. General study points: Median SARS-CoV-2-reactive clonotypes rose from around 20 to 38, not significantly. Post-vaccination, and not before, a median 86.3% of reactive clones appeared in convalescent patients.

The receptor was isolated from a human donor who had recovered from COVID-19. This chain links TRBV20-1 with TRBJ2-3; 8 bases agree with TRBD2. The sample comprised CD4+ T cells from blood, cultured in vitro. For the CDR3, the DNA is TGCAGTGCTCTCAGCGGGGGAATCACAGATACGCAGTGTTTT. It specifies CSALSGGITDTQCF.